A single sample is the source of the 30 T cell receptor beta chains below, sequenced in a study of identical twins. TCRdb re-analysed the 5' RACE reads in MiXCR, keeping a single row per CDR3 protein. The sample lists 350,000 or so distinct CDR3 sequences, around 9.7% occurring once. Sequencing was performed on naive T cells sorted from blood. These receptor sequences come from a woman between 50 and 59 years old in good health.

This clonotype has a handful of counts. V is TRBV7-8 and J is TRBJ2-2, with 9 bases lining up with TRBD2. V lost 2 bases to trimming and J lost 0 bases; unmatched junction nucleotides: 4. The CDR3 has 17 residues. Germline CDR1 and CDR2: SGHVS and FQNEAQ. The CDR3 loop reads CASSLTAGGANTGELFF. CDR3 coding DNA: TGTGCCAGCAGCTTAACGGCGGGAGGGGCGAACACCGGGGAGCTGTTTTTT.

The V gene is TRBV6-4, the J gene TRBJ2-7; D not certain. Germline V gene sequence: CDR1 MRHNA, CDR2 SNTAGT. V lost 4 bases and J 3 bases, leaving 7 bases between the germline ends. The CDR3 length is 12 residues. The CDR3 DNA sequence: TGTGCCAGCAGTGGACTGTACTACGAGCAGTACGTC. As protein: CASSGLYYEQYV.

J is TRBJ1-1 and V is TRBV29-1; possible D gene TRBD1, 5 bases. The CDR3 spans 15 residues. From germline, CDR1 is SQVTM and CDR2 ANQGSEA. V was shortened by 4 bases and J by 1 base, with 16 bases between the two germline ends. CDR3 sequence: CSVVGAMLPNTEAFF. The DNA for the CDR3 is TGCAGCGTTGTCGGGGCTATGCTGCCGAACACTGAAGCTTTCTTT.

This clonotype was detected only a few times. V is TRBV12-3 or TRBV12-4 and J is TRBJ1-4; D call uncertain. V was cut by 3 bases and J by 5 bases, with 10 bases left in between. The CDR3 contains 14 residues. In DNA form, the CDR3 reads TGTGCCAGCAGTTTCTTTAGGATCAATGAAAAACTGTTTTTT. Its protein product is CASSFFRINEKLFF.

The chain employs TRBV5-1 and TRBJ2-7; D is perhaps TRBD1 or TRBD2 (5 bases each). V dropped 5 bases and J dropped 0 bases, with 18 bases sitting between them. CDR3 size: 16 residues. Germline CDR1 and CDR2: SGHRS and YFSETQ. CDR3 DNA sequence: TGCGCCAGCAGTTTAATTCGGGACCCAAGCTCCTACGAGCAGTACGTC. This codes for CASSLIRDPSSYEQYV.

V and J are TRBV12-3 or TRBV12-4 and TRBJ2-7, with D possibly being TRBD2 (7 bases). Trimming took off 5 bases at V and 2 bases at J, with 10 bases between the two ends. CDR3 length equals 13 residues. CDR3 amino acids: CASSQGRAYEQYF. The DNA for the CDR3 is TGTGCCAGCAGTCAGGGGAGGGCCTACGAGCAGTACTTC.

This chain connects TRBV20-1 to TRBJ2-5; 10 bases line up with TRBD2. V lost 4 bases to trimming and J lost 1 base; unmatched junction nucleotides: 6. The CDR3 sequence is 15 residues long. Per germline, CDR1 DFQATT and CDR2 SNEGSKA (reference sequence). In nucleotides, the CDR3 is TGCAGTGCTATATTTGGGACTAGCGCCCAAGAGACCCAGTACTTC. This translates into CSAIFGTSAQETQYF.

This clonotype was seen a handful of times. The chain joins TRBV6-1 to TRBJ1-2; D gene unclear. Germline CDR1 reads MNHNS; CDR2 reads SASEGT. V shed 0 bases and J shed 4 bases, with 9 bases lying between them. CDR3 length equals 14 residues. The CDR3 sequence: CASSEAPGGYGYTF. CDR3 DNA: TGTGCCAGCAGTGAAGCGCCTGGAGGCTATGGCTACACCTTC.

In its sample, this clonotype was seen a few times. The CDR3, as DNA: TGTGCCAGCCGGGGGGGACTCTTACGGGCGCAGTACTTC. This gives the protein CASRGGLLRAQYF. V is TRBV4-2 and J is TRBJ2-7, with TRBD2 identical over 8 bases. This CDR3 has 13 residues. J was trimmed by 9 bases and V by 8 bases; bases with no gene match: 12. The germline gives CDR1 LGHNA, CDR2 YNFKEQ.

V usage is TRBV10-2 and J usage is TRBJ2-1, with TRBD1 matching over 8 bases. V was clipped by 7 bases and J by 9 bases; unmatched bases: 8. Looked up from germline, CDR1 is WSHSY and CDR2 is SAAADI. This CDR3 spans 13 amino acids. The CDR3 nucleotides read TGCGCCAGCAATCCTACAGGGGGAGCTGAGCAGTTCTTC. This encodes CASNPTGGAEQFF.

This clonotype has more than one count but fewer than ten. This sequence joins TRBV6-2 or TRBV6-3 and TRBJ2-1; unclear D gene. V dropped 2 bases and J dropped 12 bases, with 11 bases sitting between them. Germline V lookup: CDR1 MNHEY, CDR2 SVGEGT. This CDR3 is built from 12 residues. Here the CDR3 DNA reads TGTGCCAGCAGTTACAAGAGCAATCGGCAGTTCTTC. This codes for CASSYKSNRQFF.

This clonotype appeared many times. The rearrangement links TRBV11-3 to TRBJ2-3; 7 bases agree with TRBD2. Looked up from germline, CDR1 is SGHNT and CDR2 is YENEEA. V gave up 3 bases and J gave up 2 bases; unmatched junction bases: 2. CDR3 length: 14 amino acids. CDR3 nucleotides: TGTGCCAGCAGCTTCGGGGGGACCACAGATACGCAGTATTTT. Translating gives CASSFGGTTDTQYF.

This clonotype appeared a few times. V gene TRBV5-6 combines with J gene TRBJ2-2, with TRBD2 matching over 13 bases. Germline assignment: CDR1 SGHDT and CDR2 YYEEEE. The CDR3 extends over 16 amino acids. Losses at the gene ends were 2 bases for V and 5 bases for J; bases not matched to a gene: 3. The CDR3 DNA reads TGTGCCAGCAGCTTCCCGACTAGCGGGGGGACCGGGGAGCTGTTTTTT. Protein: CASSFPTSGGTGELFF.

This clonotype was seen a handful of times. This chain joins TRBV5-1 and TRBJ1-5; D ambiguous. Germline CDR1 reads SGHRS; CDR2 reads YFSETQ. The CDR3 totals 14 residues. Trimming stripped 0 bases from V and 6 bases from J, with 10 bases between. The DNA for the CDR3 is TGCGCCAGCAGCTTGGACGGGGTGGGTCAGCCCCAGCATTTT. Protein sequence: CASSLDGVGQPQHF. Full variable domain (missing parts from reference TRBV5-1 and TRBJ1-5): KAGVTQTPRYLIKTRGQQVTLSCSPISGHRSVSWYQQTPGQGLQFLFEYFSETQRNKGNFPGRFSGRQFSNSRSEMNVSTLELGDSALYLCASSLDGVGQPQHFGDGTRLSIL.

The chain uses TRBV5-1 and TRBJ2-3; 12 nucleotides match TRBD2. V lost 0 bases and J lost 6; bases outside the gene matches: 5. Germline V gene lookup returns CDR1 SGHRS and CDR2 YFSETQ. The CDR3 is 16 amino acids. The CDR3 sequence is CASSLVASGRADTQYF. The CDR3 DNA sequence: TGCGCCAGCAGCTTGGTGGCTAGCGGGAGGGCCGATACGCAGTATTTT.

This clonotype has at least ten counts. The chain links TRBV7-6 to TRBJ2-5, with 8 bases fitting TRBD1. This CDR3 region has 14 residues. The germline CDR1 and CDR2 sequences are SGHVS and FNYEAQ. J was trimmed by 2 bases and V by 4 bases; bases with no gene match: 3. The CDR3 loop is CASSSTGGQETQYF. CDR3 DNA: TGTGCCAGCAGCTCCACAGGGGGGCAAGAGACCCAGTACTTC.

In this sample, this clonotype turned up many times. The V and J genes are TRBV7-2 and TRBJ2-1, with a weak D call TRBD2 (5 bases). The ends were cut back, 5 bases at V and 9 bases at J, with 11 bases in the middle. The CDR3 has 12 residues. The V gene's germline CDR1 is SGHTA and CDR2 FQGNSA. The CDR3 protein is CASSLTGIEQFF. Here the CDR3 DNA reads TGTGCCAGCAGCCTTACGGGGATTGAGCAGTTCTTC.

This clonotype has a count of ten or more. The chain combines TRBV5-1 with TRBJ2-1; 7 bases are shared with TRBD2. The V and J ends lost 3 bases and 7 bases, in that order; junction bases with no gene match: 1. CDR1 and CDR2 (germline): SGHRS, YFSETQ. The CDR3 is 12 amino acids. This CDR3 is CASSSSGNEQFF. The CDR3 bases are TGCGCCAGCAGCTCTAGCGGAAATGAGCAGTTCTTC. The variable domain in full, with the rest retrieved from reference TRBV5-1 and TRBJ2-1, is KAGVTQTPRYLIKTRGQQVTLSCSPISGHRSVSWYQQTPGQGLQFLFEYFSETQRNKGNFPGRFSGRQFSNSRSEMNVSTLELGDSALYLCASSSSGNEQFFGPGTRLTVL.

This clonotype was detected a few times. DNA of the CDR3: TGTGCCAGCAGCCCCCCCAGGGAGGGCACTGAAGCTTTCTTT. Translation: CASSPPREGTEAFF. The gene calls are TRBV5-6 and TRBJ1-1, with D tentatively TRBD1 (5 bases). This CDR3 region has 14 residues. Germline V gives CDR1 SGHDT, CDR2 YYEEEE. Trimming cost V 4 bases and J 4 bases, with 14 bases left between them.

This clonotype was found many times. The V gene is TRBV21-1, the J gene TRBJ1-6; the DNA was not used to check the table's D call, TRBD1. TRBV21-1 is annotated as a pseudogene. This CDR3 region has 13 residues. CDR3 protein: CASLRTGNSPLHF. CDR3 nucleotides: TGTGCCAGCCTACGGACAGGGAATTCACCCCTCCACTTT.

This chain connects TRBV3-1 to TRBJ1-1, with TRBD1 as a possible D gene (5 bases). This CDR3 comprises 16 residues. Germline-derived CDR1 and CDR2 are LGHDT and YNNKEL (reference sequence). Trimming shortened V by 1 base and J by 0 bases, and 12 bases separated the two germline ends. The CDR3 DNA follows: TGTGCCAGCAGCCAAGCCCCCGGGACGGTGAACACTGAAGCTTTCTTT. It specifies CASSQAPGTVNTEAFF.

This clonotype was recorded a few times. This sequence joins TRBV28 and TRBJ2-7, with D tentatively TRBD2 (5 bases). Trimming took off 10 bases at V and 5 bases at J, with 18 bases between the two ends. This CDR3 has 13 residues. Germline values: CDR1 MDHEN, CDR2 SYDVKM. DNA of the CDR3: TGTGCCATTTCAGCGGATACTATAAACGAGCAGTACTTC. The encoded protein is CAISADTINEQYF.

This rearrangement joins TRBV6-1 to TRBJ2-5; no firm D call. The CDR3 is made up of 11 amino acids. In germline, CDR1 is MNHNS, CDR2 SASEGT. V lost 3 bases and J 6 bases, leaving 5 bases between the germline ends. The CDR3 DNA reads TGTGCCAGCAGTGAGGCCCAGACCCAGTACTTC. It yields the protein CASSEAQTQYF.

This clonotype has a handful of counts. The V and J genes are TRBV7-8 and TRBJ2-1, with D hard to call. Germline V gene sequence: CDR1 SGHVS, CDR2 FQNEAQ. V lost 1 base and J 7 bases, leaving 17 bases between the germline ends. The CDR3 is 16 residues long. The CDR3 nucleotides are TGTGCCAGCAGCTTAGTTTATTCCCACAGCCCTAATGAGCAGTTCTTC. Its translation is CASSLVYSHSPNEQFF.

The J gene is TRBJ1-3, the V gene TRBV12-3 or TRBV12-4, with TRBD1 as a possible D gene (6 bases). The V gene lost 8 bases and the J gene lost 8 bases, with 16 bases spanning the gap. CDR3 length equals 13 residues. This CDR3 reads CASVYRVGHTIYF. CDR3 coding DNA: TGTGCCAGCGTCTACAGGGTTGGTCACACCATATATTTT.

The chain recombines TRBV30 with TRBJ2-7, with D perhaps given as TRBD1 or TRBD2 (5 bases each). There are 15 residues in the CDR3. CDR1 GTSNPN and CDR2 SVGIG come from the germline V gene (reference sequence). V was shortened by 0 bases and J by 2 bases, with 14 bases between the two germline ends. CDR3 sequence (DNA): TGTGCCTGGAGTGTACTGGGACGAGATACCTACGAGCAGTACTTC. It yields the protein CAWSVLGRDTYEQYF.

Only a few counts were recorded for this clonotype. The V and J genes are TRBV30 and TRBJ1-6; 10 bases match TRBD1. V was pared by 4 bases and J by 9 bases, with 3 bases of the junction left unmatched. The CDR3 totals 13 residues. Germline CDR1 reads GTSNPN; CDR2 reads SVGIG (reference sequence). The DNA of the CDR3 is TGTGCCTGGACCCGGGACAGGGGTTCACCCCTCCACTTT. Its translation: CAWTRDRGSPLHF.

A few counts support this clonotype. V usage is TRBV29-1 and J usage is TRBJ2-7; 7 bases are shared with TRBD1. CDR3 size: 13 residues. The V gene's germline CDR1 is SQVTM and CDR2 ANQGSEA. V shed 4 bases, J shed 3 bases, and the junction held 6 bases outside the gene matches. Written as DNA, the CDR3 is TGCAGCGTTGGGCAGGGGGATGGCTACGAGCAGTACTTC. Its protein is CSVGQGDGYEQYF.

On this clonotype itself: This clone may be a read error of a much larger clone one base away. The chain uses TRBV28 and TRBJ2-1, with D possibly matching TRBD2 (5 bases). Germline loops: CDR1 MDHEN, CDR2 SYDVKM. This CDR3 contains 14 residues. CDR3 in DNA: TGTGCCAGCAGCCAACCTGAGGGCTACAATCAGCAGTTCTTC. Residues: CASSQPEGYNQQFF.

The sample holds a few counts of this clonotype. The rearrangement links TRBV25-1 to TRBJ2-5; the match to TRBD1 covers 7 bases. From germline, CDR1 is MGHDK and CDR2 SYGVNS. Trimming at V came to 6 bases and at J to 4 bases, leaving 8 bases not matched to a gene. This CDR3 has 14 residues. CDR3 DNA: TGTGCCAGCAGGGACAGGCTACTTGGAGAGACCCAGTACTTC. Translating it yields CASRDRLLGETQYF.